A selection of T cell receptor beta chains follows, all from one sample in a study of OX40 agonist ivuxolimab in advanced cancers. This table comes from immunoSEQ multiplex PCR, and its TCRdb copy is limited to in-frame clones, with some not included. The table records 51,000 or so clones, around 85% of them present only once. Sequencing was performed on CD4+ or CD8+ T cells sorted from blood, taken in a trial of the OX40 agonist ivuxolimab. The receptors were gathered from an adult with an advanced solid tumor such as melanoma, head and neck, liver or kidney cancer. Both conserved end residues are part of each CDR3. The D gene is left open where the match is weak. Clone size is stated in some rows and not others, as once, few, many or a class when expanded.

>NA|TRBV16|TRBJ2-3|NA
TGTGCCAGCAGCCAATTGAGGGCAGATACGCAGTATTTT
CASSQLRADTQYF
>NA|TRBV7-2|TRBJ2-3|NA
TGTGCCAGCAGCCTGACTCGGGATACGCAGTATTTT
CASSLTRDTQYF
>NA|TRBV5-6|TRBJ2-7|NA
TGTGCCAGCAGCACCCCTGGACGGCACTACGAGCAGTACTTC
CASSTPGRHYEQYF
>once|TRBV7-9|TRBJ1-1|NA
TGTGCCAGCAGATTGGGACACCTGAACACTGAAGCTTTCTTT
CASRLGHLNTEAFF
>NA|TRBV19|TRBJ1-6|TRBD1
TGTGCCAGTACCGACCCCCTACAGGGGGCCAATAATTCACCCCTCCACTTT
CASTDPLQGANNSPLHF
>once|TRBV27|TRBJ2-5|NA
TGTGCCCGTTCACAGGGTTTAGAAGAGACCCAGTACTTC
CARSQGLEETQYF
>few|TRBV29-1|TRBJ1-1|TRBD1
TGCAGCGTTATCAGGGGGCAGGGGGGGACTGAAGCTTTCTTT
CSVIRGQGGTEAFF
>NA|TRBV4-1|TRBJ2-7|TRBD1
TGCGCCAGCAGCCAACCGGGACAGGGTAGCGAGCAGTACTTC
CASSQPGQGSEQYF
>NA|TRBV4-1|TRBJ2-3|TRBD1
TGCGCCAGCAGCCAAGTGTCGGACAGGGCAGCAGATACGCAGTATTTT
CASSQVSDRAADTQYF
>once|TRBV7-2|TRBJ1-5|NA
TGTGCCAGCAGCTTAGGAAGGGGTGGCAGCAATCAGCCCCAGCATTTT
CASSLGRGGSNQPQHF
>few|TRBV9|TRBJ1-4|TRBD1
TGTGCCAGCAGCGGGACAGGGGAGGAGAAAAAACTGTTTTTT
CASSGTGEEKKLFF
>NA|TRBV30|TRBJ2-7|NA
TGTGCCTGGAGTGGCGGACACGGTACTTACGAGCAGTACTTC
CAWSGGHGTYEQYF
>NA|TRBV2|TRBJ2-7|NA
TGTGCCAGCAGTGAGCTCTACGAGCAGTACTTC
CASSELYEQYF
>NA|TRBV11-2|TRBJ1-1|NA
TGTGCCAGCAGCTTATGGCCAGGGATGAGGAACACTGAAGCTTTCTTT
CASSLWPGMRNTEAFF
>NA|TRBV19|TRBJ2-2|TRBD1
TGTGCCAGTAGTTTTCGGACAGGGGGCCGGACCGGGGAGCTGTTTTTT
CASSFRTGGRTGELFF
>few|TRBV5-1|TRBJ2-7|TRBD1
TGCGCCAGCAGTCCGGACAGGGAGGAAGAGCAGTACTTC
CASSPDREEEQYF
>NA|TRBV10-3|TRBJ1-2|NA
TGTGCCATCAGTGAGGAAGGGGCTTATGACTACACCTTC
CAISEEGAYDYTF
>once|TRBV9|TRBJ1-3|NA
TGTGCCAGCAGCGTAGAGGGCTCTGGAAACACCATATATTTT
CASSVEGSGNTIYF
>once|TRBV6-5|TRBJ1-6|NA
TGTGCCAGCAGTTACTACCCGGGGCAGGCCTCACCCCTCCACTTT
CASSYYPGQASPLHF
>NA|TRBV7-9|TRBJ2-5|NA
TGTGCCACACAGGATTCGGGCCAAGAGACCCAGTACTTC
CATQDSGQETQYF
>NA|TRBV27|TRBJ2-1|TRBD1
TGTGCCAGCAGTGCACCGGGACAGGGTATTGATGAGCAGTTCTTC
CASSAPGQGIDEQFF
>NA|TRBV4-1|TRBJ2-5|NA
TGCGCCAGCAGCCACGCTCATTCCGAAGAGACCCAGTACTTC
CASSHAHSEETQYF
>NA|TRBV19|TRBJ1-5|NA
TGTGCCAGTAGTATAGCCGGGTACGGCAATCAGCCCCAGCATTTT
CASSIAGYGNQPQHF
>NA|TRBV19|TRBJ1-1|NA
TGTGCCAGTAGTACCCGGCGACTTGAAGCTTTCTTT
CASSTRRLEAFF
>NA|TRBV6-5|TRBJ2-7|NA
TGTGCCAGCAGCACGGGTCCAGGGACCGAGCAGTACTTC
CASSTGPGTEQYF
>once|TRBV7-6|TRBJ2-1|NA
TGTGCCAGCAGCTTACCCTTGGATGAAGGGAAAAACTCCTACAATGAGCAGTTCTTC
CASSLPLDEGKNSYNEQFF
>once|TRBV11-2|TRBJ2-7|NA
TGTGCCAGCAGCTTAGATCTATGGGGGCAATCCTACGAGCAGTACTTC
CASSLDLWGQSYEQYF
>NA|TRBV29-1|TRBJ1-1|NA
TGCAGCGTTGAGTCTGGAGGACCTGAAGCTTTCTTT
CSVESGGPEAFF
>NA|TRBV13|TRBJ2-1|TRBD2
TGTGCCAGCAGCTTAGGCCCCGGGGGGAGCTCCTACAATGAGCAGTTCTTC
CASSLGPGGSSYNEQFF
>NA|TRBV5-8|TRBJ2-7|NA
TGTGCCAGCAGCCCGGGACAAAACCCCTACGAGCAGTACTTC
CASSPGQNPYEQYF
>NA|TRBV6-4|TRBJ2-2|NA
TGTGCCAGCAGTGAGGGCACCGGGGAGCTGTTTTTT
CASSEGTGELFF
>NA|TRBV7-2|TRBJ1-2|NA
TGTGCCAGCACCCAGGGCCATGGCTACACCTTC
CASTQGHGYTF
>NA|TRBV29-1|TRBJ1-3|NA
TGCAGCGTTGAGCGTGTTGGGCTCACCGGAAACACCATATATTTT
CSVERVGLTGNTIYF
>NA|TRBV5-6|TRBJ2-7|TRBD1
TGTGCCAGCAGCTTGGTGGTGGGACAGGTCGACGAGCAGTACTTC
CASSLVVGQVDEQYF
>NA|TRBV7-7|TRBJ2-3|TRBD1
TGTGCCAGCAGCTTAGTACAGGGGGATACGCAGTATTTT
CASSLVQGDTQYF
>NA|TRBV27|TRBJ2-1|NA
TGTGCCAGCAGTTTCCAGAATCGGGGACACAATGAGCAGTTCTTC
CASSFQNRGHNEQFF
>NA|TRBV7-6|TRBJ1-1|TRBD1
TGTGCCAGCAGCTACGGGACAGAAAACACTGAAGCTTTCTTT
CASSYGTENTEAFF